These T cell receptor beta chains were read from a single sample in a study of shared clonotypes between healthy human individuals. Assay: immunoSEQ multiplex PCR; the TCRdb copy retains only in-frame clones and omits some. Of over 950,000 clones detected, 60% to 85% appear once; the ten largest clones hold more than 0.85%. Material for sequencing was memory CD4+ T cells from PBMCs. These TCRs come from a young man in good health. Some clones in this sample may be carry-over from other donors' samples. Each CDR3 is given with its conserved first and last residue. D genes are given only for firm matches. Clone size is shown for a subset of rows, as once, few, many or a class of expanded clone.

TRBJ2-1 | TRBD1 | - | TRBV7-3 | TGTGCCAGCAGCGCCTCGGGACAGAGCTACAATGAGCAGTTCTTC | CASSASGQSYNEQFF
TRBJ1-6 | - | - | TRBV27 | TGTGCCAGCAGTTTGGACAATAATTCACCCCTCCACTTT | CASSLDNNSPLHF
TRBJ1-2 | - | - | TRBV5-1 | TGCGCCAGCAGCTTGTCAACAGCGACGGGCTACACCTTC | CASSLSTATGYTF
TRBJ2-3 | TRBD1 | - | TRBV29-1 | TGCAGCGTTGAGACCCCCCAGGGGGCGGCGACAGATACGCAGTATTTT | CSVETPQGAATDTQYF
TRBJ2-7 | TRBD1 | - | TRBV11-2 | TGTGCCAGCAGCCCCGGGACAGGGGGGGACTTAGAGCAGTACTTC | CASSPGTGGDLEQYF
TRBJ1-2 | TRBD1 | - | TRBV5-4 | TGTGCCAGCAGCCGTGAAGTAGGGGGCGTAGGCTACACCTTC | CASSREVGGVGYTF
TRBJ1-1 | TRBD1 | - | TRBV15 | TGTGCCACCAGTAAGGACAGGGCTCTCGCTGAAGCTTTCTTT | CATSKDRALAEAFF
TRBJ2-5 | - | few | TRBV9 | TGTGCCAGCAGCTCCGGGACTGCGCGGAGAGTGACCCAGTACTTC | CASSSGTARRVTQYF
TRBJ1-4 | - | - | TRBV4-2 | TGTGCCAGCAGCCAAGATCTTTCCGGGCCCCGAGCATTTAGGAATGAAAAACTGTTTTTT | CASSQDLSGPRAFRNEKLFF
TRBJ2-5 | TRBD2 | - | TRBV12-5 | TGTGCTAGTGGTTTGGTACTCCCCGTGACTAGCGGGAGGGAGACCCAGTACTTC | CASGLVLPVTSGRETQYF
TRBJ1-2 | - | - | TRBV10-3 | TGTGCCATCAGTGAATTCGGGACACGCTATGGCTACACCTTC | CAISEFGTRYGYTF
TRBJ1-1 | - | - | TRBV30 | TGTGCCTGGAGTGTCTTTACCCAGATCCTTAGGAGGGCTGAAGCTTTCTTT | CAWSVFTQILRRAEAFF
TRBJ2-5 | - | once | TRBV18 | TGTGCCAGCTCCCCTTTGGGGACCATACAAGAGACCCAGTACTTC | CASSPLGTIQETQYF
TRBJ1-4 | - | many | TRBV4-1 | TGCGCCAGCAGCCAAGATGTTGAGGGGAGGATGTTTTTT | CASSQDVEGRMFF
TRBJ2-1 | - | - | TRBV7-3 | TGTGCCAGCAGCTTAAATAACGTGGGGGAGCAGTTCTTC | CASSLNNVGEQFF
TRBJ2-7 | - | - | TRBV19 | TGTGCCAGTAGTATAGGGAGGTCAGACCGGGCCCAGTACTTC | CASSIGRSDRAQYF
TRBJ2-4 | TRBD2 | - | TRBV28 | TGTGCCAGCAGGCTTTTTAGCGGGAGTCAAAACATTCAGTACTTC | CASRLFSGSQNIQYF
TRBJ2-5 | - | - | TRBV7-9 | TGTGCCAGCAGCCCGCGGGGAGGTTATGACGAGACCCAGTACTTC | CASSPRGGYDETQYF
TRBJ2-7 | - | many | TRBV7-9 | TGTGCCAGCAGCTTAGGGGGGACGGTCTTCTCCTACGAGCAGTACTTC | CASSLGGTVFSYEQYF
TRBJ2-1 | - | - | TRBV5-1 | TGCGCCAGCAGCTTGGTTGGGGGCCTCTACAATGAGCAGTTCTTC | CASSLVGGLYNEQFF
TRBJ2-7 | TRBD1 | - | TRBV28 | TGTGCCAGCAGTCCCATTGGACAGGGGAGCTTGTTGGAGCAGTACTTC | CASSPIGQGSLLEQYF
TRBJ2-7 | - | - | TRBV10-3 | TGTGCCATCAGTGTACGAGGACCCAGCGAGCAGTACTTC | CAISVRGPSEQYF
TRBJ2-3 | - | - | TRBV28 | TGTGCCAGCAGTCCCACTCAGTCCTCTGCCACAGATACGCAGTATTTT | CASSPTQSSATDTQYF
TRBJ1-5 | TRBD1 | - | TRBV28 | TGTGCCAGCAGTTCCCGTTTTGAGGACAGGGGTTCACAGCCCCAGCATTTT | CASSSRFEDRGSQPQHF
TRBJ1-2 | - | - | TRBV20-1 | TGCAGTGCTAGGACCGTGCCTGGCTACACCTTC | CSARTVPGYTF
TRBJ1-2 | - | - | TRBV7-2 | TGTGCCAGCAGCTTAGCGAGAGGGATAAACTATGGCTACACCTTC | CASSLARGINYGYTF
TRBJ2-3 | - | - | TRBV7-3 | TGTGCCAGCAGCTTTGGGTTCGGCGGGGCTAGGATGTATTTT | CASSFGFGGARMYF
TRBJ2-3 | - | - | TRBV7-3 | TGTGCCAGCAGCTTAGCGGGCAGCACAGATACGCAGTATTTT | CASSLAGSTDTQYF
TRBJ1-2 | - | - | TRBV30 | TGTGCCTGGAGTACAGGGATTAACTATGGCTACACCTTC | CAWSTGINYGYTF
TRBJ2-3 | - | once | TRBV9 | TGTGCCAGCAGCGTAGGGCGTACAGATACGCAGTATTTT | CASSVGRTDTQYF
TRBJ2-7 | - | - | TRBV4-1 | TGCGCCAGCAGCCAAGAAAGCTGGGAGCAGTACTTC | CASSQESWEQYF
TRBJ2-5 | - | - | TRBV6-1 | TGTGCCAGCAGCCCTGGACTGGGGCAAGAGACCCAGTACTTC | CASSPGLGQETQYF
TRBJ1-2 | - | - | TRBV7-2 | TGTGCCAGCAGCATCAGCGAGGGCTACACCTTC | CASSISEGYTF
TRBJ2-7 | TRBD1 | - | TRBV9 | TGTGCCAGCAGTGCGGGGACAGGGGGCTACGAGCAGTACTTC | CASSAGTGGYEQYF
TRBJ1-1 | TRBD1 | - | TRBV18 | TGTGCCAGCTCACGGACAGGGGGTAACACTGAAGCTTTCTTT | CASSRTGGNTEAFF
TRBJ2-1 | - | - | TRBV11-2 | TGTGCCAGCAGCCCCGGGGGCGGCTACAATGAGCAGTTCTTC | CASSPGGGYNEQFF
TRBJ2-2 | - | few | TRBV7-2 | TGTGCCAGCAGCTTCGCGGGACTCCTCACCGGGGAGCTGTTTTTT | CASSFAGLLTGELFF
TRBJ1-1 | - | - | TRBV4-3 | TGCGCCAGCAGCCAAGGTCATCAGAGTGAAGCTTTCTTT | CASSQGHQSEAFF
TRBJ2-2 | - | - | TRBV2 | TGTGCCAGCAGCTACTCGCGGCCCCCAGGAGGAGGGGAGCTGTTTTTT | CASSYSRPPGGGELFF
TRBJ1-5 | - | once | TRBV6-6 | TGTGCCAGCAGTTGGCAAGCGGATCAGCCCCAGCATTTT | CASSWQADQPQHF
TRBJ2-3 | TRBD2 | once | TRBV19 | TGTGCCAGTACGACTAGCGGGGGGTTAGATACGCAGTATTTT | CASTTSGGLDTQYF
TRBJ1-5 | - | - | TRBV6-1 | TGTGCCACCCAACCGGGGTACGGCAATCAGCCCCAGCATTTT | CATQPGYGNQPQHF
TRBJ1-2 | - | - | TRBV2 | TGTGCCAGCAGACAAAGTGGCTATGGCTACACCTTC | CASRQSGYGYTF
TRBJ2-1 | TRBD2 | once | TRBV10-3 | TGTGCCATCACACTAGCGGGAGTGGGTGAGCAGTTCTTC | CAITLAGVGEQFF
TRBJ1-1 | - | - | TRBV9 | TGTGCCAGCAGCGCCTGGGGGACTGAAGCTTTCTTT | CASSAWGTEAFF
TRBJ2-5 | TRBD2 | - | TRBV10-2 | TGCGCCAGCAAACTAGCGGGAGGGGCCCAAGAGACCCAGTACTTC | CASKLAGGAQETQYF
TRBJ1-2 | - | - | TRBV2 | TGTGCCAGCAGTGATGTCGGGGGGGGTCTCTATGGCTACACCTTC | CASSDVGGGLYGYTF
TRBJ2-6 | - | - | TRBV19 | TGTGCCAGTAGAGGCAGGGTGGACCTGACTTTC | CASRGRVDLTF
TRBJ1-1 | - | - | TRBV20-1 | TGCAGTGCTCTAAGGAACACTGAAGCTTTCTTT | CSALRNTEAFF
TRBJ2-7 | - | few | TRBV7-2 | TGTGCCAGCAGCTTAGGGGGACTATGGGGGCTCGCCTACGAGCAGTACTTC | CASSLGGLWGLAYEQYF
TRBJ1-1 | - | - | TRBV30 | TGTGCCTGGAGTGTTTTCCGGGACCTCCTATCCCCGATGAACACTGAAGCTTTCTTT | CAWSVFRDLLSPMNTEAFF
TRBJ1-2 | TRBD1 | - | TRBV6-1 | TGTGCCAGCAGTGAAGCAGCTACAGGGGCCCGAGGGGGCTACACCTTC | CASSEAATGARGGYTF
TRBJ1-4 | - | few | TRBV28 | TGTGCCAGCAGGCAGAATGAAAAACTGTTTTTT | CASRQNEKLFF
TRBJ1-2 | TRBD1 | - | TRBV5-4 | TGTGCCAGCAGCTTGGTGGACGGCGGGACAGGCGGCTATGGCTACACCTTC | CASSLVDGGTGGYGYTF
TRBJ1-3 | - | - | TRBV28 | TGTGCCAGCAGCCCTCTCCCGACGGGATTCGTCTCTGGAAACACCATATATTTT | CASSPLPTGFVSGNTIYF
TRBJ2-5 | - | - | TRBV7-2 | TGTGCCAGCAGCAGGGGATTCCAGGGCGAGACCCAGTACTTC | CASSRGFQGETQYF
TRBJ2-1 | - | - | TRBV5-1 | TGCGCCAGCAGCTTGGGACAGAGTGGTGATGAGCAGTTCTTC | CASSLGQSGDEQFF